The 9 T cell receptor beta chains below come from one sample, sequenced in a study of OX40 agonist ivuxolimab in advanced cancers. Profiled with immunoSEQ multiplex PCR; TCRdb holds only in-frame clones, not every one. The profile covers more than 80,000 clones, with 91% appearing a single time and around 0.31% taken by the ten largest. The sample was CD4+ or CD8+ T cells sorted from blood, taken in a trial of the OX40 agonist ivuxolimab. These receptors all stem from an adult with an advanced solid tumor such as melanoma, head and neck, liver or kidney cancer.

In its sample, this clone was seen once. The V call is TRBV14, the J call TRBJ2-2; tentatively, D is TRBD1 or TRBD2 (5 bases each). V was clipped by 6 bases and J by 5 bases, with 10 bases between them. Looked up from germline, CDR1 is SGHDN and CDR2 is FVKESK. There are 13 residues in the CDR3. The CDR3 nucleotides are TGTGCCAGCAGGTTTGGGGGAACCGGGGAGCTGTTTTTT. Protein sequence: CASRFGGTGELFF. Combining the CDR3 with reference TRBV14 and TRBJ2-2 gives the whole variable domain EAGVTQFPSHSVIEKGQTVTLRCDPISGHDNLYWYRRVMGKEIKFLLHFVKESKQDESGMPNNRFLAERTGGTYSTLKVQPAELEDSGVYFCASRFGGTGELFFGEGSRLTVL.

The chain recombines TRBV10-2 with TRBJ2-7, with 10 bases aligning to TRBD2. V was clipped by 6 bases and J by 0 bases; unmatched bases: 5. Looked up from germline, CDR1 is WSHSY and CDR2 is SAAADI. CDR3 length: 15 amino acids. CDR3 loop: CASSSRTSGSYEQYF. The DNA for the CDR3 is TGCGCCAGCAGCTCTAGGACTAGCGGCTCCTACGAGCAGTACTTC.

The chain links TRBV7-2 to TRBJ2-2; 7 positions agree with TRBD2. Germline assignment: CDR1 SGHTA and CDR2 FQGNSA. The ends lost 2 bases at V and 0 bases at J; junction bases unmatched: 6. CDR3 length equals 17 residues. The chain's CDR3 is CASSLYARGANTGELFF. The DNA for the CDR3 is TGTGCCAGCAGCTTATACGCCCGGGGGGCGAACACCGGGGAGCTGTTTTTT.

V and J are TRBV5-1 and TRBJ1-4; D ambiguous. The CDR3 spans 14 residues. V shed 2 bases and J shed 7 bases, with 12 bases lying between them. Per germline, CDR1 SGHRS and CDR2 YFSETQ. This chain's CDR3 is CASSFGGWTEKLFF. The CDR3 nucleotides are TGCGCCAGCAGCTTCGGCGGGTGGACTGAAAAACTGTTTTTT.

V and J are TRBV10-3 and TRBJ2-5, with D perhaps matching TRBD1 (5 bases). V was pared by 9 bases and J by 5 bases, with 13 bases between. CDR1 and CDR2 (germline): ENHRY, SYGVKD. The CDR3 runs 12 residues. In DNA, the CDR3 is TGTGCCATAGGACAAGTTCCTGAGACCCAGTACTTC. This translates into CAIGQVPETQYF.

The CDR3 DNA sequence: TGTGCCAGCAGCCCACCCGGTGTAACAGGGATGTACTATGGCTACACCTTC. Amino acid sequence: CASSPPGVTGMYYGYTF. The chain uses TRBV14 and TRBJ1-2, with D tentatively TRBD1 (6 bases). This CDR3 is 17 amino acids long. Trimming pared 4 bases from V and 3 bases from J, leaving 21 bases between. Germline V gives CDR1 SGHDN, CDR2 FVKESK.

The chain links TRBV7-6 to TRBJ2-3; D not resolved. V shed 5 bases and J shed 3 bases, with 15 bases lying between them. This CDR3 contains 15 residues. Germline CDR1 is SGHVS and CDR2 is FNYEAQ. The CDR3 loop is CASSPVPRLTDTQYF. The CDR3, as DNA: TGTGCCAGCAGCCCGGTGCCAAGACTGACAGATACGCAGTATTTT.

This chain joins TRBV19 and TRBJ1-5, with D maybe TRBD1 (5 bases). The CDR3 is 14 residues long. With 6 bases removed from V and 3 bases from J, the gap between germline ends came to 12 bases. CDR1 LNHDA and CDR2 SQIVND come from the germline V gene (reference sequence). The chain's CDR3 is CASSNGTPNQPQHF. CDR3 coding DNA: TGTGCCAGTAGCAACGGGACCCCCAATCAGCCCCAGCATTTT.

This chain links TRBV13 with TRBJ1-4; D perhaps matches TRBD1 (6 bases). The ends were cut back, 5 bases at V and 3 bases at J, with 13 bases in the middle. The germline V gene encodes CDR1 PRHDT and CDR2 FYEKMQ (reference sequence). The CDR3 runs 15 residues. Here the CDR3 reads CASSKTGTANEKLFF. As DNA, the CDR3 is TGTGCCAGCAGCAAAACAGGGACGGCTAATGAAAAACTGTTTTTT.